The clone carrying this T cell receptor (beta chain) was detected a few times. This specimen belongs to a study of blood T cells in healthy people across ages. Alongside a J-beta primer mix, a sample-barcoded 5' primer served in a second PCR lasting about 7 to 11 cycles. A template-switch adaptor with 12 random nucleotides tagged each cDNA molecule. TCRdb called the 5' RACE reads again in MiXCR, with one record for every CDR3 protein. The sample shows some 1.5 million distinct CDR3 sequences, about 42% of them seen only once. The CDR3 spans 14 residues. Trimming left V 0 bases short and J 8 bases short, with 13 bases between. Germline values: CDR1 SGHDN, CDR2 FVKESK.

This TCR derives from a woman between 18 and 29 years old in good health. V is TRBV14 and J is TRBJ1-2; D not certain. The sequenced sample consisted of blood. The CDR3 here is CASSQDRFRGGYTF. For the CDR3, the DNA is TGTGCCAGCAGCCAAGATCGGTTTCGAGGAGGCTACACCTTC.